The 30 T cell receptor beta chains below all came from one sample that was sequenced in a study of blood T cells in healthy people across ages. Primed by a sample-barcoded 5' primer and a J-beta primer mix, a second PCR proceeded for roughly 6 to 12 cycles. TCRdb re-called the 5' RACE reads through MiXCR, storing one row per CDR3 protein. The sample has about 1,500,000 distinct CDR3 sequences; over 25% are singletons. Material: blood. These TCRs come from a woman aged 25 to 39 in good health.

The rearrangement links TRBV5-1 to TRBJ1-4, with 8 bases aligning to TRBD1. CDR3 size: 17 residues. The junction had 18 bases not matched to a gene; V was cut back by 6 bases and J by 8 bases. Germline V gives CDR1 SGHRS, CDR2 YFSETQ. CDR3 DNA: TGCGCCAGCAAAAGGTACGGGACAGGACACGGCCTGGAAAAACTGTTTTTT. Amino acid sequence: CASKRYGTGHGLEKLFF.

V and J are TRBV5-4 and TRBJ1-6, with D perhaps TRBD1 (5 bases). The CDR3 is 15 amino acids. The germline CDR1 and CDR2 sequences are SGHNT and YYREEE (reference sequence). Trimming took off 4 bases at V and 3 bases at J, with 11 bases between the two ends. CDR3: CASSVQGLYNSPLHF. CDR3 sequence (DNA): TGTGCCAGCAGCGTGCAGGGCCTCTATAATTCACCCCTCCACTTT. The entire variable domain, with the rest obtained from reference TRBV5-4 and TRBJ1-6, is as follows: ETGVTQSPTHLIKTRGQQVTLRCSSQSGHNTVSWYQQALGQGPQFIFQYYREEENGRGNFPPRFSGLQFPNYSSELNVNALELDDSALYLCASSVQGLYNSPLHFGNGTRLTVT.

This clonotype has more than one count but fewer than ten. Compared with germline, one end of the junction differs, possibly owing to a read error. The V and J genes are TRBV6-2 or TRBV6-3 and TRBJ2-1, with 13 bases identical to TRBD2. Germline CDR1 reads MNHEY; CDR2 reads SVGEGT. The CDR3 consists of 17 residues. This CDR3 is CASSEHTSGRAYNEQFF. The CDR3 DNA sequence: TGTGCCAGCAGTGAGCACACTAGCGGGAGGGCCTATAATGAGCAGTTCTTC.

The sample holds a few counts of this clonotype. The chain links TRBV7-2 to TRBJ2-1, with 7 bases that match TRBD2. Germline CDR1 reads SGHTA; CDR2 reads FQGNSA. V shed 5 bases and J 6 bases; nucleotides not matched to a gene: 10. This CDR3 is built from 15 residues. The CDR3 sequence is CASSPTSVRGNEQFF. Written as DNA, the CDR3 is TGTGCCAGCAGCCCAACTAGCGTACGGGGCAATGAGCAGTTCTTC.

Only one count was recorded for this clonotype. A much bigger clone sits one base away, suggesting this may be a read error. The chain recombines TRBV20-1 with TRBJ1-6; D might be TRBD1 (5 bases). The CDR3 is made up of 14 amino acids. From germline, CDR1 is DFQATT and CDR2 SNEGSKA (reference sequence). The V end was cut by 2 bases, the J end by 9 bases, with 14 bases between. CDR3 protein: CSARPGRGTSPLHF. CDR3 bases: TGCAGTGCTAGACCGGGACGGGGGACTTCACCCCTCCACTTT.

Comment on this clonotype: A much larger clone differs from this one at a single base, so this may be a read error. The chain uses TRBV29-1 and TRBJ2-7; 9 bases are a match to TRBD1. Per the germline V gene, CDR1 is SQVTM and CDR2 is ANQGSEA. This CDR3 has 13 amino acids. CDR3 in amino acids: CSAVRDRVYAQYF. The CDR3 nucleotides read TGCAGCGCCGTCCGGGACAGGGTCTACGCGCAGTACTTC.

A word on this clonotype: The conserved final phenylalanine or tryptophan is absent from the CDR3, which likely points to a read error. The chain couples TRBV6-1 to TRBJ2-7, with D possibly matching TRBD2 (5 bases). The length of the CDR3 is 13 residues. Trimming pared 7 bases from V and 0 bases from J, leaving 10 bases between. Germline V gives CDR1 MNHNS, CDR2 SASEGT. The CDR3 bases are TGTGCCAGCATAAGTGGGAGCTCCTACGAGCAGTACCTC. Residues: CASISGSSYEQYL.

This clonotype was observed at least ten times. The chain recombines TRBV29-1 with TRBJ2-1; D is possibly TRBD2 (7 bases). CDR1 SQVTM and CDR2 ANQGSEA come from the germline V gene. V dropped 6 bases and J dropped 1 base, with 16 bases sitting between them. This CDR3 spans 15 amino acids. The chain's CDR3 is CSVQPRGGSYNEQFF. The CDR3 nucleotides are TGCAGCGTACAACCCAGGGGAGGGTCCTACAATGAGCAGTTCTTC.

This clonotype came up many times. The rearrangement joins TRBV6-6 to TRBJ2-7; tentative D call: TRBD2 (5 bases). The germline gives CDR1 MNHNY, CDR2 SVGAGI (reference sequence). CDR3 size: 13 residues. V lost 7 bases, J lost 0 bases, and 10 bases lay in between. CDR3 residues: CASTTGSSYEQYF. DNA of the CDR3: TGTGCCAGCACGACGGGGAGCTCCTACGAGCAGTACTTC.

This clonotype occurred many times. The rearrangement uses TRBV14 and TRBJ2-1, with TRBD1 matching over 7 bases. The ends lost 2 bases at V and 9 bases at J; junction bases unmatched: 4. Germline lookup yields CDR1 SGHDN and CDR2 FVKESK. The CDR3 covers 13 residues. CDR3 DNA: TGTGCCAGCAGCCAATTGACAGGGAGTGAGCAGTTCTTC. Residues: CASSQLTGSEQFF.

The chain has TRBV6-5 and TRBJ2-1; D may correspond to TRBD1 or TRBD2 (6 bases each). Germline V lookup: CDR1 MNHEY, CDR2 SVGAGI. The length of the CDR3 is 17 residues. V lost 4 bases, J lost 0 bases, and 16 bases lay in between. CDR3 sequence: CASSSKRGAGSYNEQFF. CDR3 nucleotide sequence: TGTGCCAGCAGTTCCAAAAGGGGGGCTGGCTCCTACAATGAGCAGTTCTTC.

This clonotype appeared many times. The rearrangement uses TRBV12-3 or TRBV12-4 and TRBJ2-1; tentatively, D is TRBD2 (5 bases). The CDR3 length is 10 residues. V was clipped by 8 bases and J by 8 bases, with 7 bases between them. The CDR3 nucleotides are TGTGCCAGCGGGAGTTATGAGCAGTTCTTC. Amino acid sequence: CASGSYEQFF.

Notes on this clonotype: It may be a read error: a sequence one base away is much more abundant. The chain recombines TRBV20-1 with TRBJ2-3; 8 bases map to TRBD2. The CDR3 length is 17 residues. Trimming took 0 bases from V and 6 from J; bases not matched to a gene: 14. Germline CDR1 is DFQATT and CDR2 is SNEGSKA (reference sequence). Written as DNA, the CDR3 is TGCAGTGCTAGAGACCCCGAGGGTAGCGGGGACCGGGATACGCAGTATTTT. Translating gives CSARDPEGSGDRDTQYF.

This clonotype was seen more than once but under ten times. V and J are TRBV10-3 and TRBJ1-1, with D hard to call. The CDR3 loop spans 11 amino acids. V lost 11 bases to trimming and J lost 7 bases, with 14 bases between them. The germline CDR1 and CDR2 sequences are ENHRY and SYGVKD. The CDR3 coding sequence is TGTGCCGCCATTTCTGAGTATGAAGCTTTCTTT. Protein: CAAISEYEAFF.

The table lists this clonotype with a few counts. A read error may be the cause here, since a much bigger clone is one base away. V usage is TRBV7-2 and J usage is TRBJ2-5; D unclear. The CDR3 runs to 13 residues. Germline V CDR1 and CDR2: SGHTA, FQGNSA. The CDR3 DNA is TGTGCCTGCAGCACAATCCCTACGGAGACCCAGTACTTC. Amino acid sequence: CACSTIPTETQYF.

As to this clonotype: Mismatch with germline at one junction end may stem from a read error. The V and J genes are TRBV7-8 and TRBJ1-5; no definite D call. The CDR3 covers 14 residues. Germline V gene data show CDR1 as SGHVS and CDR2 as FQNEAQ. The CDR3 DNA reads TGTGCCGGCAGCTTAATCGCTAGCAATCAGCCCCAGCATTTT. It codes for CAGSLIASNQPQHF.

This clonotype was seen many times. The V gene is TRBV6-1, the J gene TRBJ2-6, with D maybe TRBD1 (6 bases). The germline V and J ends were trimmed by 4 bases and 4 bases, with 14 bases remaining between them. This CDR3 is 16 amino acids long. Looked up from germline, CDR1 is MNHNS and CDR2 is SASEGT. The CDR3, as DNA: TGTGCCAGCAGTGCTCAACAGGGATCCGGGGCCAACGTCCTGACTTTC. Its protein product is CASSAQQGSGANVLTF.

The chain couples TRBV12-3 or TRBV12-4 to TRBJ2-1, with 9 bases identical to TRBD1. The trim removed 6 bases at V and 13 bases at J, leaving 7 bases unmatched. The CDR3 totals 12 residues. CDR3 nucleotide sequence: TGTGCCAGCAGCAAGACGGACAGGGGCCAGTTCTTC. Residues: CASSKTDRGQFF.

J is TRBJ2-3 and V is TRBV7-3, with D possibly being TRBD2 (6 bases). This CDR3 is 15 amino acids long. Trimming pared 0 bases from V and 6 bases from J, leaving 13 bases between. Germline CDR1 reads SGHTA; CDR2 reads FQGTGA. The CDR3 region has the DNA TGTGCCAGCAGCTTAACGGGGGGTCCCCGGGATACGCAGTATTTT. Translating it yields CASSLTGGPRDTQYF.

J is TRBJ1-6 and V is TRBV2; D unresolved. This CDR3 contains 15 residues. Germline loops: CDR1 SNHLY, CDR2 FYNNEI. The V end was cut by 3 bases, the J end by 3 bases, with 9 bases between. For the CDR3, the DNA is TGTGCCAGCAGTGATAGAAAAAGCTATAATTCACCCCTCCACTTT. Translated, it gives CASSDRKSYNSPLHF.

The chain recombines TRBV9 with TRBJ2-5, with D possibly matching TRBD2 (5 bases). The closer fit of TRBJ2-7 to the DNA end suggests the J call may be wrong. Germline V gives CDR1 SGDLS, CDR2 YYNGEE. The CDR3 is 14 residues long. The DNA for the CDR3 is TGTGCCAGCAGCGTAGGCAGGTACGGGGACGAGCAGTACTTC. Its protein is CASSVGRYGDEQYF.

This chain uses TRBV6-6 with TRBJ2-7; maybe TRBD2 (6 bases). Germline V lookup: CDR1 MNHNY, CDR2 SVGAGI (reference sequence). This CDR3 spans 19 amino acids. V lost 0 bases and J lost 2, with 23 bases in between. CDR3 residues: CASSYSSFLGLQNPYEQYF. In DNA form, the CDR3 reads TGTGCCAGCAGTTACTCGAGCTTTCTGGGACTTCAGAACCCCTACGAGCAGTACTTC.

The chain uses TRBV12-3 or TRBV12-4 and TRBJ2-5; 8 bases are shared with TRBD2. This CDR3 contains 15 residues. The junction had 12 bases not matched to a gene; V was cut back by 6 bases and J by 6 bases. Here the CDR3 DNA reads TGTGCCAGCAGCCACGGGACTAGTTCGTCGCAGACCCAGTACTTC. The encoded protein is CASSHGTSSSQTQYF.

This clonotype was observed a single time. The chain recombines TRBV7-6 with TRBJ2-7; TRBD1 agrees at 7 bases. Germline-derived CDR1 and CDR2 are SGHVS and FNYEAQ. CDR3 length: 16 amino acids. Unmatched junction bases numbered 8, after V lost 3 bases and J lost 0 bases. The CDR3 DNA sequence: TGTGCCAGCAGCTTGTACGTGGGACAGAGCTCCTACGAGCAGTACTTC. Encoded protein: CASSLYVGQSSYEQYF. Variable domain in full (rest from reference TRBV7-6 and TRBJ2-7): GAGVSQSPRYKVTKRGQDVALRCDPISGHVSLYWYRQALGQGPEFLTYFNYEAQQDKSGLPNDRFSAERPEGSISTLTIQRTEQRDSAMYRCASSLYVGQSSYEQYFGPGTRLTVT.

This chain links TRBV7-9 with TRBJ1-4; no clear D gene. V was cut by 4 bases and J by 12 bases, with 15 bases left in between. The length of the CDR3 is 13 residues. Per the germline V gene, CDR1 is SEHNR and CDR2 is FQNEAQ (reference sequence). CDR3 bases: TGTGCCAGCAGCTCCCGGACGTTGGACGAACTGTTTTTT. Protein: CASSSRTLDELFF.

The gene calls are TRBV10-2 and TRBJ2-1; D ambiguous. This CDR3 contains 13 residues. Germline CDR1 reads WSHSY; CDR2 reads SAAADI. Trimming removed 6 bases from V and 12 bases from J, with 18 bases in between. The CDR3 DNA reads TGCGCCAGCAGCTCCACTGGGCCGAGTAGGCAGTTCTTC. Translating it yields CASSSTGPSRQFF.

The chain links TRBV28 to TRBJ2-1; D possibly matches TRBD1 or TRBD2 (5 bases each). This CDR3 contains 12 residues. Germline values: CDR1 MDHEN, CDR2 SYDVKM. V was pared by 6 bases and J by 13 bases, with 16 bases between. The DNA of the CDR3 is TGTGCCAGCAGGGGGCAAGGGGAGACCCAGTTCTTC. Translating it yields CASRGQGETQFF. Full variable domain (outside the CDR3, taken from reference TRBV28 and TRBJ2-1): DVKVTQSSRYLVKRTGEKVFLECVQDMDHENMFWYRQDPGLGLRLIYFSYDVKMKEKGDIPEGYSVSREKKERFSLILESASTNQTSMYLCASRGQGETQFFGPGTRLTVL.

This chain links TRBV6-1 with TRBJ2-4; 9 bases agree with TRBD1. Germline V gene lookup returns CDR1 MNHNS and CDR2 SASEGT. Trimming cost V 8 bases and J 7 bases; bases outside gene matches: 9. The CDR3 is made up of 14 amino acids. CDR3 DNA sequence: TGTGCCAGCGGGGACCTGACAGGGGGGAACATTCAGTACTTC. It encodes CASGDLTGGNIQYF.

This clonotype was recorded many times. The CDR3 region is CASSLDLAGANVLTF. The CDR3 nucleotides read TGTGCCAGCAGTCTCGACTTGGCTGGGGCCAACGTCCTGACTTTC. The chain recombines TRBV19 with TRBJ2-6, with D unresolved. V was cut by 9 bases and J by 2 bases, with 14 bases left in between. Germline assignment: CDR1 LNHDA and CDR2 SQIVND (reference sequence). The CDR3 contains 15 residues.

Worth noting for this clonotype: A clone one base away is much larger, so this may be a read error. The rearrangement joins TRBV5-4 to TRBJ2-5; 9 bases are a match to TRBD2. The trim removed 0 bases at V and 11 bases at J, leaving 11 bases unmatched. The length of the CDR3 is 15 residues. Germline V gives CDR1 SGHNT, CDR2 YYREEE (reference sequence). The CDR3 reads CASSLAGLAYNEQYF. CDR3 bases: TGTGCCAGCAGCTTGGCGGGACTAGCATACAATGAGCAGTACTTC.